A single T cell receptor (beta chain) is shown here with its context. No antigen is known for it. These data belong to a study of shared clonotypes between healthy human individuals. Each of the donors was a healthy adult who was HIV-negative and had not had a recent acute infection or vaccination. The study separated CD4+ cells into CD45RA+ naive and CD45RA-negative memory subsets. Per the original methods: Sequence data from immunoSEQ were junction-only and lacked quality scores; consequently, filtering differed. The method was immunoSEQ multiplex PCR; TCRdb's version includes in-frame clones alone and lacks a portion of them. That table is the source of V, J and clone size, and D and trimming were worked out from the DNA. The table has 1.6 million or so clones, 98% to 99% seen once. Findings and caveats of the study: Non-shared clonotypes had lower generation probabilities than those shared by all four donors.

The clonotype was recovered from a man aged 25 to 45 in good health. Sequenced sample: naive CD4+ T cells sorted from blood. Sample subset: CD45RA+ positively selected.

The CDR3 is CASSQRSLTDNEQFF. The CDR3 DNA sequence: TGCGCCAGCAGCCAGAGAAGTCTTACCGACAATGAGCAGTTCTTC. This chain uses TRBV4-3 with TRBJ2-1; D is uncertain. CDR1 is LGHNA and CDR2 is YSLEER in the germline V gene. Deletions cut 3 bases from V and 5 bases from J, with 14 bases between. The CDR3 spans 15 residues.